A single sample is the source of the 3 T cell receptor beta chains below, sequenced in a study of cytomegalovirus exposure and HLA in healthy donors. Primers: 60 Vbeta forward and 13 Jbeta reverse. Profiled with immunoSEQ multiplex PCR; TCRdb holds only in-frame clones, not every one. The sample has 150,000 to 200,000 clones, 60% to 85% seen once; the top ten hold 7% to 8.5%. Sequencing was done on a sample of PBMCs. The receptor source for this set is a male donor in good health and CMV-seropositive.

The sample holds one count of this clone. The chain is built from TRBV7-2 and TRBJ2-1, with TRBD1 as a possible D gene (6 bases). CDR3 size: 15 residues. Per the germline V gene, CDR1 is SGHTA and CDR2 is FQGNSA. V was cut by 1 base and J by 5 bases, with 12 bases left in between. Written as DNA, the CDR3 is TGTGCCAGCAGCTTAGTTGGACAGCAAGACAATGAGCAGTTCTTC. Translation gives CASSLVGQQDNEQFF.

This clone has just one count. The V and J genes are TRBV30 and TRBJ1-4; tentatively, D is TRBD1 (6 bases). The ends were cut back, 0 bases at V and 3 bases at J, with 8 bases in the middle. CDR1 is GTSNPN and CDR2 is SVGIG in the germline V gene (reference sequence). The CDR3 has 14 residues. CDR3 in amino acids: CAWSVGAANEKLFF. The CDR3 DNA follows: TGTGCCTGGAGTGTGGGGGCGGCTAATGAAAAACTGTTTTTT.

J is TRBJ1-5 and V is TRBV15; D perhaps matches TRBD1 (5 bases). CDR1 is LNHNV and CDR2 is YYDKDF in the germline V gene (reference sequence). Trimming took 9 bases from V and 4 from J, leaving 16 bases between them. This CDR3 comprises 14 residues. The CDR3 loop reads CATGDRAQNQPQHF. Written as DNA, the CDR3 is TGTGCCACAGGGGATAGGGCCCAGAATCAGCCCCAGCATTTT.